Shown below are 20 T cell receptor beta chains from a single sample sequenced in a study of PD-L1 blockade in urothelial cancer. The sample's time point: pretreatment peripheral blood. Clones were sequenced by immunoSEQ multiplex PCR, and TCRdb holds only the in-frame ones, with some missing. The sample holds about 88,000 clones, roughly 90% seen once. The sample was PBMCs, taken around atezolizumab (anti-PD-L1) treatment. All receptors derive from a woman aged 80 or older with urothelial cancer.

CDR3 nucleotides: TGTGCCAGCAGTTTATCAGGCAGGGGAGGGGCCAGAAGGAACACTGAAGCTTTCTTT. This codes for CASSLSGRGGARRNTEAFF. The chain uses TRBV27 and TRBJ1-1; perhaps TRBD1 as D (6 bases). Germline V lookup: CDR1 MNHEY, CDR2 SMNVEV (reference sequence). The CDR3 totals 19 residues. Trimming took off 0 bases at V and 1 base at J, with 21 bases between the two ends.

This clone was counted a single time. The gene calls are TRBV5-1 and TRBJ1-4; 7 positions match TRBD1. This CDR3 region has 14 residues. V shed 2 bases and J 10 bases; nucleotides not matched to a gene: 8. Per germline, CDR1 SGHRS and CDR2 YFSETQ. The CDR3 protein is CASSLGQERRKLFF. CDR3 coding DNA: TGCGCCAGCAGCTTAGGACAGGAGCGTCGAAAACTGTTTTTT. Using reference TRBV5-1 and TRBJ1-4 for the parts outside the CDR3, the full variable domain is KAGVTQTPRYLIKTRGQQVTLSCSPISGHRSVSWYQQTPGQGLQFLFEYFSETQRNKGNFPGRFSGRQFSNSRSEMNVSTLELGDSALYLCASSLGQERRKLFFGSGTQLSVL.

The gene calls are TRBV27 and TRBJ1-1; possibly TRBD1 for D (5 bases). This CDR3 has 13 amino acids. V lost 4 bases and J lost 1, with 7 bases in between. CDR1 MNHEY and CDR2 SMNVEV come from the germline V gene (reference sequence). The CDR3 region is CASSSGQNTEAFF. CDR3 DNA sequence: TGTGCCAGCAGTTCCGGACAGAACACTGAAGCTTTCTTT.

The rearrangement uses TRBV6-6 and TRBJ1-5, with D maybe TRBD1 (5 bases). V was cut by 0 bases and J by 0 bases, with 9 bases left in between. From germline, CDR1 is MNHNY and CDR2 SVGAGI (reference sequence). The CDR3 is made up of 16 amino acids. The CDR3 DNA reads as TGTGCCAGCAGTTACTCTGGCAGGGCTAGCAATCAGCCCCAGCATTTT. It specifies CASSYSGRASNQPQHF.

The V and J genes are TRBV5-6 and TRBJ1-1; TRBD1 aligns across 10 bases. Trimming at V came to 3 bases and at J to 6 bases, leaving 11 bases not matched to a gene. The CDR3 has 16 residues. Germline V lookup: CDR1 SGHDT, CDR2 YYEEEE. The CDR3 bases are TGTGCCAGCAGCTCCCATAACGGGGGACAGGGGCCTGAAGCTTTCTTT. It yields the protein CASSSHNGGQGPEAFF.

This clone occurred once. The V call is TRBV2, the J call TRBJ1-2, with D maybe TRBD1 (5 bases). The ends were cut back, 6 bases at V and 3 bases at J, with 17 bases in the middle. The CDR3 is made up of 15 amino acids. CDR1 is SNHLY, CDR2 FYNNEI, per germline. The CDR3 DNA is TGTGCCAGCAGACTCCGGGGGGGGAGCGACTATGGCTACACCTTC. Its translation: CASRLRGGSDYGYTF. Drawing the rest from reference TRBV2 and TRBJ1-2, the complete variable domain is EPEVTQTPSHQVTQMGQEVILRCVPISNHLYFYWYRQILGQKVEFLVSFYNNEISEKSEIFDDQFSVERPDGSNFTLKIRSTKLEDSAMYFCASRLRGGSDYGYTFGSGTRLTVV.

This sequence joins TRBV7-9 and TRBJ2-1; the D gene is possibly TRBD2 (5 bases). The germline V gene has CDR1 SEHNR and CDR2 FQNEAQ (reference sequence). Deletions cut 5 bases from V and 8 bases from J, with 25 bases between. The CDR3 sequence is 17 residues long. This chain's CDR3 is CASSLPKPGSVVDEQFF. The CDR3 DNA sequence: TGTGCCAGCAGCCTACCGAAGCCGGGATCCGTCGTCGATGAGCAGTTCTTC.

The chain recombines TRBV27 with TRBJ1-5; D gene ambiguous. The CDR3 has 14 amino acids. The V gene's germline CDR1 is MNHEY and CDR2 SMNVEV (reference sequence). Trimming stripped 7 bases from V and 0 bases from J, with 10 bases between. The CDR3 DNA follows: TGTGCCAGCACCCCGGACTATAGCAATCAGCCCCAGCATTTT. This encodes CASTPDYSNQPQHF.

V is TRBV2 and J is TRBJ1-2, with D unclear. The length of the CDR3 is 12 residues. Between the trimmed V and J ends, which lost 2 bases and 8 bases, there was a span of 9 bases. Looked up from germline, CDR1 is SNHLY and CDR2 is FYNNEI. CDR3 residues: CASSEMRRGYTF. For the CDR3, the DNA is TGTGCCAGCAGTGAAATGAGGCGCGGCTACACCTTC. Full variable domain (outside the CDR3, taken from reference TRBV2 and TRBJ1-2): EPEVTQTPSHQVTQMGQEVILRCVPISNHLYFYWYRQILGQKVEFLVSFYNNEISEKSEIFDDQFSVERPDGSNFTLKIRSTKLEDSAMYFCASSEMRRGYTFGSGTRLTVV.

The chain links TRBV5-1 to TRBJ2-4; 9 bases are a match to TRBD1. Germline CDR1 reads SGHRS; CDR2 reads YFSETQ. The CDR3 totals 17 residues. The J segment lost 0 bases and the V segment lost 5 bases, leaving 9 bases of the junction unmatched. The DNA for the CDR3 is TGCGCCAGCAGTCACTTCTACAGGGGGCTAGCCAAAAACATTCAGTACTTC. It yields the protein CASSHFYRGLAKNIQYF.

The rearrangement joins TRBV19 to TRBJ2-2; the match to TRBD2 covers 7 bases. The CDR3 length is 15 residues. Trimming at V came to 3 bases and at J to 3 bases, leaving 4 bases not matched to a gene. The germline CDR1 and CDR2 sequences are LNHDA and SQIVND (reference sequence). The DNA for the CDR3 is TGTGCCAGTAGTATTGTGGGAGGGGACACCGGGGAGCTGTTTTTT. Protein: CASSIVGGDTGELFF.

In regard to this clone: The CDR3 ends on some other residue instead of the conserved phenylalanine or tryptophan, so this is likely a read error. No DNA is shown, since the ends of the CDR3 on it are uncertain; the CDR3 is the one TCRdb lists. The chain carries TRBV28 and TRBJ1-2; the D call TRBD1 from the table was never checked on the DNA. The CDR3 is 11 amino acids long, termini counted. CDR1 is MDHEN, CDR2 SYDVKM, per germline. The CDR3 reads CASSATGSFSL.

This chain links TRBV18 with TRBJ1-1; TRBD1 aligns across 9 bases. The CDR3 totals 15 residues. Germline V gene data show CDR1 as KGHSH and CDR2 as LQKENI. The junction had 4 bases not matched to a gene; V was cut back by 3 bases and J by 2 bases. The DNA of the CDR3 is TGTGCCAGCTCACCCTTGGGACAGGGAAACACTGAAGCTTTCTTT. This translates into CASSPLGQGNTEAFF. Full variable domain (outside the CDR3, taken from reference TRBV18 and TRBJ1-1): NAGVMQNPRHLVRRRGQEARLRCSPMKGHSHVYWYRQLPEEGLKFMVYLQKENIIDESGMPKERFSAEFPKEGPSILRIQQVVRGDSAAYFCASSPLGQGNTEAFFGQGTRLTVV.

V usage is TRBV27 and J usage is TRBJ2-6, with TRBD2 matching over 9 bases. V dropped 5 bases and J dropped 0; count of bases not matched to a gene: 8. The germline CDR1 and CDR2 sequences are MNHEY and SMNVEV (reference sequence). CDR3 length: 18 amino acids. CDR3 amino acids: CASSPTSGPISGANVLTF. DNA of the CDR3: TGTGCCAGCAGTCCGACTAGCGGACCGATCTCTGGGGCCAACGTCCTGACTTTC.

The chain carries TRBV18 and TRBJ1-1; D not certain. Germline CDR1 reads KGHSH; CDR2 reads LQKENI. The CDR3 extends over 15 amino acids. V was pared by 0 bases and J by 4 bases, with 12 bases between. The CDR3 protein is CASSPPNLPGTEAFF. In DNA, the CDR3 is TGTGCCAGCTCACCACCGAACCTCCCGGGCACTGAAGCTTTCTTT.

The rearrangement links TRBV28 to TRBJ1-1; D possibly corresponds to TRBD1 (6 bases). The V gene's germline CDR1 is MDHEN and CDR2 SYDVKM. The V and J ends lost 4 bases and 5 bases respectively, with 14 bases between them. This CDR3 has 14 amino acids. The CDR3 nucleotides are TGTGCCAGCAGTTCCCCGGGGGGGCAGACTGAAGCTTTCTTT. It is translated as CASSSPGGQTEAFF.

In DNA form, the CDR3 reads TGCGCCAGCAGCCAACAGGGGGCGAGCATCGGATCTGGGGCCAACGTCCTGACTTTC. It codes for CASSQQGASIGSGANVLTF. The rearrangement joins TRBV4-1 to TRBJ2-6; 8 bases align to TRBD1. The germline V gene has CDR1 MGHRA and CDR2 YSYEKL. Trimming cost V 2 bases and J 1 base; bases outside gene matches: 10. The length of the CDR3 is 19 residues.

The rearrangement uses TRBV19 and TRBJ1-1, with 7 bases that match TRBD1. This CDR3 region has 14 residues. V was pared by 5 bases and J by 5 bases, with 8 bases of the junction left unmatched. Germline V gene lookup returns CDR1 LNHDA and CDR2 SQIVND (reference sequence). CDR3 sequence reads: CASSGEGATTEAFF. The CDR3 DNA sequence: TGTGCCAGTAGTGGAGAGGGGGCGACGACTGAAGCTTTCTTT.

V usage is TRBV5-1 and J usage is TRBJ2-5; 7 bases match TRBD1. Germline V gene lookup returns CDR1 SGHRS and CDR2 YFSETQ. V lost 0 bases and J lost 2; bases outside the gene matches: 1. The CDR3 is 14 residues long. The CDR3, as DNA: TGCGCCAGCAGCTTGGGGGGACAGCAAGAGACCCAGTACTTC. Protein product: CASSLGGQQETQYF.

The chain joins TRBV19 to TRBJ2-5; 10 bases fit TRBD1. CDR3 size: 14 residues. The germline V gene has CDR1 LNHDA and CDR2 SQIVND (reference sequence). V gave up 2 bases and J gave up 6 bases; unmatched junction bases: 3. In nucleotides, the CDR3 is TGTGCCAGTAGTATAACCGACAGGGGGCAGACCCAGTACTTC. Its protein is CASSITDRGQTQYF.